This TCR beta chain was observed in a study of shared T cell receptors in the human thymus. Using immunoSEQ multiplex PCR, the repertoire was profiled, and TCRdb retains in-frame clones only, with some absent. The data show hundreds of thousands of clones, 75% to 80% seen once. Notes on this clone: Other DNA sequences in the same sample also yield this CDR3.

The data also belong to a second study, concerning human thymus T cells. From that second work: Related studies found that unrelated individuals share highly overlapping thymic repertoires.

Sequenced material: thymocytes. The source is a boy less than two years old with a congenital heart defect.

The CDR3: CSARGEETQYF. Here the CDR3 DNA reads TGCAGTGCTAGAGGCGAGGAGACCCAGTACTTC. The V gene is TRBV20-1, the J gene TRBJ2-5; D call uncertain. CDR3 size: 11 residues. The ends were cut back, 1 base at V and 5 bases at J, with 5 bases in the middle. Germline V CDR1 and CDR2: DFQATT, SNEGSKA (reference sequence).